This entry describes one T cell receptor (beta chain). UMI-labeled 5' RACE was the method by which TCR beta libraries were made. After re-calling the 5' RACE reads, TCRdb lists one entry per CDR3 protein, DNA absent. The sample yields several thousand distinct CDR3 sequences, of which the top ten take up roughly 15%. Germline V gene lookup returns CDR1 MNHEY and CDR2 SMNVEV (reference sequence). The CDR3 has 16 amino acids. This specimen belongs to a study of human CD8 memory T cell subsets. CCR7+ PD-1+ TIGIT+ early memory CD8+ T cells with exhausted-like traits constituted the TPEX cells. PBMC were isolated from buffy coats given by healthy donors.

The rearrangement joins TRBV27 to TRBJ1-6; TCRdb names TRBD1, which stays unverified in the absence of DNA. Sequencing was performed on CD8+ T cells from PBMCs. The source of this sequence is a human donor in good health. CDR3 sequence: CASRKTLDRANSPLHF.